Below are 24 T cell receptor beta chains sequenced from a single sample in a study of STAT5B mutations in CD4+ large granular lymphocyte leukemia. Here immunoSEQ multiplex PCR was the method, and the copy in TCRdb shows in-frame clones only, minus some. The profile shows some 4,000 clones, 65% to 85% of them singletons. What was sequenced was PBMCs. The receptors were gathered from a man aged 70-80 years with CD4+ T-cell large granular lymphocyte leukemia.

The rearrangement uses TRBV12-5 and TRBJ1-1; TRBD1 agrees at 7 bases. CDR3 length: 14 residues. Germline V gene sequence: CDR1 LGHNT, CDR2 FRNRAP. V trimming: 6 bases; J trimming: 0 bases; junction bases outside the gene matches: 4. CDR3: CASGSTGMNTEAFF. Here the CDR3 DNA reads TGTGCTAGTGGATCGACAGGGATGAACACTGAAGCTTTCTTT.

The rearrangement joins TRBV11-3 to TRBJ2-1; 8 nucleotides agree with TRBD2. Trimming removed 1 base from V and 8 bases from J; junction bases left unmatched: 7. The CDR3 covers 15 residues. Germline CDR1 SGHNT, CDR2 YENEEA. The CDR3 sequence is CASSLGSGTGDEQFF. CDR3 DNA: TGTGCCAGCAGCTTAGGTAGCGGGACGGGGGATGAGCAGTTCTTC.

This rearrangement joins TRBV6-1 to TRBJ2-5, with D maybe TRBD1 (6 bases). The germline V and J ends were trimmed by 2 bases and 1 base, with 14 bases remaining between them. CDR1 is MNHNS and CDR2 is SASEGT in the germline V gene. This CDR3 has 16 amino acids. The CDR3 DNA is TGTGCCAGCAGTGAAAAGGACAGTACTTTCCAAGAGACCCAGTACTTC. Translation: CASSEKDSTFQETQYF.

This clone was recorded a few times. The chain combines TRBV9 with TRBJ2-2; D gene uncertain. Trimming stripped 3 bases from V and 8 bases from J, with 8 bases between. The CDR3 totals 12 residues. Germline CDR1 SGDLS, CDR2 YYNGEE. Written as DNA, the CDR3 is TGTGCCAGCAGCGCCATGGGTGGGGAGCTGTTTTTT. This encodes CASSAMGGELFF. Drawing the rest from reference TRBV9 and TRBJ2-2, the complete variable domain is DSGVTQTPKHLITATGQRVTLRCSPRSGDLSVYWYQQSLDQGLQFLIQYYNGEERAKGNILERFSAQQFPDLHSELNLSSLELGDSALYFCASSAMGGELFFGEGSRLTVL.

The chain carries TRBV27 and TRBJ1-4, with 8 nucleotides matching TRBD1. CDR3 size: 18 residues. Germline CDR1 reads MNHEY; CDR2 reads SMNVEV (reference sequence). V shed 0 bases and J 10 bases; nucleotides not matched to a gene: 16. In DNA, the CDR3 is TGTGCCAGCAGTTTATCGGCGGCAGGGGGCCTGACTGGGGGAAAACTGTTTTTT. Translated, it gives CASSLSAAGGLTGGKLFF.

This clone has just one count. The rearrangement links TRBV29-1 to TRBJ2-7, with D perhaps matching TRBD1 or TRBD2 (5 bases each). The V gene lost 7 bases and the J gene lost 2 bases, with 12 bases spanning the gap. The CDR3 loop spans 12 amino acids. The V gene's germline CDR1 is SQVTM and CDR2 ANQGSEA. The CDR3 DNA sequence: TGCAGCGCCAGGGACCGTGCCTACGAGCAGTACTTC. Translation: CSARDRAYEQYF.

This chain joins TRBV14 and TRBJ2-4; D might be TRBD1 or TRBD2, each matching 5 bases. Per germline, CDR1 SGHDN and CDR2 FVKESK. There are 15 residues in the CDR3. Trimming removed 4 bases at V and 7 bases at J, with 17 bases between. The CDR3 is CASSPTTISGNIQYF. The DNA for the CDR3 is TGTGCCAGCAGCCCTACGACTATCTCAGGGAACATTCAGTACTTC.

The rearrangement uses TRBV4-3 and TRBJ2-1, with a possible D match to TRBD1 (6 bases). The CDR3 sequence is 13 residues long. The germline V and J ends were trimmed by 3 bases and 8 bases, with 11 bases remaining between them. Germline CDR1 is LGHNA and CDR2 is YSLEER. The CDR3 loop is CASSQRGFDEQFF. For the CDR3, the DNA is TGCGCCAGCAGCCAGAGGGGGTTCGATGAGCAGTTCTTC.

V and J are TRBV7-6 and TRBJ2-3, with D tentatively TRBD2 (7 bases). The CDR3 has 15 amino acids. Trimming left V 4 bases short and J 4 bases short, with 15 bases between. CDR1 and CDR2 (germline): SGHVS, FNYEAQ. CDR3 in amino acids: CASSSGAGASDTQYF. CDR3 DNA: TGTGCCAGCAGCTCAGGGGCGGGAGCGTCAGATACGCAGTATTTT. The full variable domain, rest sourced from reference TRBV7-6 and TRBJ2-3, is GAGVSQSPRYKVTKRGQDVALRCDPISGHVSLYWYRQALGQGPEFLTYFNYEAQQDKSGLPNDRFSAERPEGSISTLTIQRTEQRDSAMYRCASSSGAGASDTQYFGPGTRLTVL.

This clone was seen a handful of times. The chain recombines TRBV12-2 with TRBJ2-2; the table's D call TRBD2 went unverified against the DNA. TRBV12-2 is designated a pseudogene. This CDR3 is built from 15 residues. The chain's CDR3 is CASPTWRGGPGELFF. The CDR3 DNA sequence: TGTGCAAGTCCAACCTGGCGGGGGGGCCCCGGGGAGCTGTTTTTT.

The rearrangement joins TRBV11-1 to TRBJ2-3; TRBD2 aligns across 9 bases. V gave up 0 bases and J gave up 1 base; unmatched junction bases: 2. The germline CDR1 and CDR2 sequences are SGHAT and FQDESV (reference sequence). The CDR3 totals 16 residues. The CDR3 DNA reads TGTGCCAGCAGCTTAGCGCTAGCGGGGCGCACAGATACGCAGTATTTT. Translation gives CASSLALAGRTDTQYF.

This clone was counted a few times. Here the CDR3 DNA reads TGCAGCGTTGAGTCGGCTCCGACCTACGAGCAGTACTTC. It is translated as CSVESAPTYEQYF. The rearrangement joins TRBV29-1 to TRBJ2-7, with D hard to call. The CDR3 is 13 residues long. Germline V lookup: CDR1 SQVTM, CDR2 ANQGSEA. V lost 3 bases, J lost 2 bases, and 11 bases lay in between.

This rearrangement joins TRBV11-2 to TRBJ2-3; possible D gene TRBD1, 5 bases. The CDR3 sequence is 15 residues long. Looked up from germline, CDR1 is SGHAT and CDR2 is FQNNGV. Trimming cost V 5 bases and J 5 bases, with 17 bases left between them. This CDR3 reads CASSPRQPVGDTQYF. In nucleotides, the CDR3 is TGTGCCAGCAGCCCCCGACAGCCCGTAGGAGATACGCAGTATTTT.

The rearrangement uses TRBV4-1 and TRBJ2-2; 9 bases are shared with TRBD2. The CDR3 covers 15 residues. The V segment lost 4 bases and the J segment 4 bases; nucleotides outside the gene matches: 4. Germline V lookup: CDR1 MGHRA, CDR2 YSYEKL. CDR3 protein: CASSRGGGGTGELFF. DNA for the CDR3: TGCGCCAGCAGCCGCGGGGGGGGAGGCACCGGGGAGCTGTTTTTT.

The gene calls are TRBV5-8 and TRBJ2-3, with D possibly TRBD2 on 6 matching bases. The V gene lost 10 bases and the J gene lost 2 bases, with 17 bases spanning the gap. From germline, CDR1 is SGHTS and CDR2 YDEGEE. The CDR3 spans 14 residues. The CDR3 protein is CALAGGRDTDTQYF. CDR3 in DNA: TGTGCCCTGGCCGGAGGGAGAGACACAGATACGCAGTATTTT.

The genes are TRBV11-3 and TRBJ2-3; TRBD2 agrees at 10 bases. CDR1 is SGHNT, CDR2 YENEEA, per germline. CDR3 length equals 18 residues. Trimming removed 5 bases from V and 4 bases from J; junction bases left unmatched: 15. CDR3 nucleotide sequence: TGTGCCAGCAGCCTCCCTTCTAGTAGCGGGGGGTCGGCAGATACGCAGTATTTT. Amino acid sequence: CASSLPSSSGGSADTQYF. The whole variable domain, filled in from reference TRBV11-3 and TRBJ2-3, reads EAGVVQSPRYKIIEKKQPVAFWCNPISGHNTLYWYLQNLGQGPELLIRYENEEAVDDSQLPKDRFSAERLKGVDSTLKIQPAELGDSAVYLCASSLPSSSGGSADTQYFGPGTRLTVL.

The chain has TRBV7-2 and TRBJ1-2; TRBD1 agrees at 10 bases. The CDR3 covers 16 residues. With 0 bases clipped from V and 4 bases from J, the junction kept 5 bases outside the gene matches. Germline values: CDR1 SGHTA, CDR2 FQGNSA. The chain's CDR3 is CASSLAGGQGVYGYTF. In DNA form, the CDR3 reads TGTGCCAGCAGCTTAGCGGGTGGACAGGGGGTCTATGGCTACACCTTC.

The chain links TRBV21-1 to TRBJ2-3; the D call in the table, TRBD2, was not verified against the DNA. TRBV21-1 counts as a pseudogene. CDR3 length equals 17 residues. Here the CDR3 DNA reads TGTGCCAGCAGCAAAGCGATGGAAGCGGGGGGCGGAGATACGCAGTATTTT. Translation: CASSKAMEAGGGDTQYF.

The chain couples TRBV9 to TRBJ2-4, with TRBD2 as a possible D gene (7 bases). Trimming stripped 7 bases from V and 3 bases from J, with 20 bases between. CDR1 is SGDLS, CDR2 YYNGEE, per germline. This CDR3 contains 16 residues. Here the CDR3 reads CASGGAATMSKNIQYF. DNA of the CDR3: TGTGCCAGCGGGGGGGCGGCCACCATGAGCAAAAACATTCAGTACTTC.

The CDR3 nucleotides read TGTGCCAGCAGCCGGAGCTCCTATAATTCACCCCTCCACTTT. It translates to CASSRSSYNSPLHF. The chain is built from TRBV27 and TRBJ1-6; the D is unclear. Germline lookup yields CDR1 MNHEY and CDR2 SMNVEV (reference sequence). This CDR3 comprises 14 residues. Trimming shortened V by 6 bases and J by 0 bases, and 6 bases separated the two germline ends.

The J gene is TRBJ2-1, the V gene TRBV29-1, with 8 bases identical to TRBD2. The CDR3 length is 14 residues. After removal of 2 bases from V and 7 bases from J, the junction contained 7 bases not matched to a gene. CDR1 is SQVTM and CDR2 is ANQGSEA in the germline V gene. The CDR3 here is CSVEPQAGANEQFF. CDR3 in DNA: TGCAGCGTTGAACCCCAAGCGGGAGCTAATGAGCAGTTCTTC.

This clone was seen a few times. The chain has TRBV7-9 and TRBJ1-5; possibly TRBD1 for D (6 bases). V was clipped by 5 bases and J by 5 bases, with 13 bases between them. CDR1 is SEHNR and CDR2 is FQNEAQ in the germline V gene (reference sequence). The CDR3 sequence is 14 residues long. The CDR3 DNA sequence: TGTGCCAGCAGCCAAGACGAGGGGGATCAGCCCCAGCATTTT. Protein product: CASSQDEGDQPQHF.

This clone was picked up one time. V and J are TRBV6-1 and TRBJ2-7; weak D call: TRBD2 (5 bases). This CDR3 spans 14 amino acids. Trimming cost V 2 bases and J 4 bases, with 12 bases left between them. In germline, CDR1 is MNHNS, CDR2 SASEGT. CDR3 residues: CASSELGRGYEQYF. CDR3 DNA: TGTGCCAGCAGTGAATTGGGAAGAGGGTACGAGCAGTACTTC.

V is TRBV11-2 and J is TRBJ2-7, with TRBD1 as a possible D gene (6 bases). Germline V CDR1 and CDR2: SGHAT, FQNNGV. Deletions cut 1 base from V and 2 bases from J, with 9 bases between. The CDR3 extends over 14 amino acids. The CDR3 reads CASSLGTEAYEQYF. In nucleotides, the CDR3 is TGTGCCAGCAGCTTAGGGACAGAGGCCTACGAGCAGTACTTC.